This T cell receptor beta chain was observed in a study of response to subunit inactivated influenza vaccine. A single record per CDR3 protein comes from TCRdb applying MiXCR to the RT-PCR reads. This repertoire shows more than 500,000 distinct CDR3 sequences, roughly 10% found once; its top ten account for approximately 10%. This clonotype appeared a few times. Germline lookup yields CDR1 DFQATT and CDR2 SNEGSKA (reference sequence). Trimming cost V 8 bases and J 7 bases, with 18 bases left between them. This CDR3 is 12 amino acids long. These data were also reused for a study on T cells expressing NK-cell markers. In that study: TCR beta libraries carry UMIs added by 5'RACE template switching.

The clonotype was recovered from a man aged 45-60 years who received an inactivated influenza vaccine. Sequences were derived from PBMCs from blood, sampled on the day of vaccination. The chain uses TRBV20-1 and TRBJ2-7; weak D call: TRBD2 (6 bases). CDR3 sequence (DNA): TGCAGTCCTTTAGCGGAACCCAAAGAGCAGTACTTC. Translating gives CSPLAEPKEQYF.